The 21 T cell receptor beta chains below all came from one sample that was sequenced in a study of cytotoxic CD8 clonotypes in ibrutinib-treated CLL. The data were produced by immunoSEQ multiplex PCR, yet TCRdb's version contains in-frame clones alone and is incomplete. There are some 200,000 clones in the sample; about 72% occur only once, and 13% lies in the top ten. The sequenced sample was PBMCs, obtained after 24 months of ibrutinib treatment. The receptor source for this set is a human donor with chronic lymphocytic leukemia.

CDR3 in DNA: TGTGCCAGCAGTTACTCGGACAGGGCCACTGAAGCTTTCTTT. Amino acid sequence: CASSYSDRATEAFF. The V call is TRBV6-6, the J call TRBJ1-1, with 8 bases fitting TRBD1. CDR3 length: 14 residues. V lost 0 bases, J lost 4 bases, and 1 base stayed unmatched. Per germline, CDR1 MNHNY and CDR2 SVGAGI (reference sequence).

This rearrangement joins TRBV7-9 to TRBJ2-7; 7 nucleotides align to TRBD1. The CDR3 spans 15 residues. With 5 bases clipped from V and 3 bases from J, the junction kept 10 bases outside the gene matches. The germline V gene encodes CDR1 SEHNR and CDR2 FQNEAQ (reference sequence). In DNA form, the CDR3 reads TGTGCCAGCAGCCTCGGGACAGAAAAGGACTACGAGCAGTACTTC. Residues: CASSLGTEKDYEQYF. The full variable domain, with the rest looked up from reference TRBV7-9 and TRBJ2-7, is DTGVSQNPRHKITKRGQNVTFRCDPISEHNRLYWYRQTLGQGPEFLTYFQNEAQLEKSRLLSDRFSAERPKGSFSTLEIQRTEQGDSAMYLCASSLGTEKDYEQYFGPGTRLTVT.

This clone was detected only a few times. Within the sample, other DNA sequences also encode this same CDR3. The CDR3 loop reads CASSPGTQSYEQYF. CDR3 nucleotides: TGTGCCAGCTCACCCGGGACACAATCCTACGAGCAGTACTTC. This chain joins TRBV18 and TRBJ2-7, with D maybe TRBD1 (6 bases). The germline CDR1 and CDR2 sequences are KGHSH and LQKENI. V was shortened by 3 bases and J by 1 base, with 10 bases between the two germline ends. The CDR3 is made up of 14 amino acids.

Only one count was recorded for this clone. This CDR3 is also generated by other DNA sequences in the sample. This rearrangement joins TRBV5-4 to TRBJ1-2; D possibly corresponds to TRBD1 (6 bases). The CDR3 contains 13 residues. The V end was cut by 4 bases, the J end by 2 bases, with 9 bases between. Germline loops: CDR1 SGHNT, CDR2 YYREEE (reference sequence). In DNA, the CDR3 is TGTGCCAGCAGCCCTAGGGGGAACTATGGCTACACCTTC. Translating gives CASSPRGNYGYTF.

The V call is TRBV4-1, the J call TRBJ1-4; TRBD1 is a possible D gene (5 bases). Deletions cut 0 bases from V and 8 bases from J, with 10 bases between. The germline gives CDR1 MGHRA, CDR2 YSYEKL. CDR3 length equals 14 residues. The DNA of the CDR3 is TGCGCCAGCAGCCAAGATGCAGGGTTCGAAAAACTGTTTTTT. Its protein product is CASSQDAGFEKLFF.

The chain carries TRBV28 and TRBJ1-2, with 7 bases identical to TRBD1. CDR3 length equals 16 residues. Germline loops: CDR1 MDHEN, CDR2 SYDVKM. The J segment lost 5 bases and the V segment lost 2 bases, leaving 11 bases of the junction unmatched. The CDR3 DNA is TGTGCCAGCAGTTTACCCCCCTCCACAGGGGCTTATGGCTACACCTTC. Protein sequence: CASSLPPSTGAYGYTF.

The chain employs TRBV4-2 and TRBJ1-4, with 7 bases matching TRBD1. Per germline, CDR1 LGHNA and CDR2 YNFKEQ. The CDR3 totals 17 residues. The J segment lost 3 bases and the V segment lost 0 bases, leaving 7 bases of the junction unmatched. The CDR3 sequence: CASSQERGLAANEKLFF. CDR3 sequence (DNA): TGTGCCAGCAGCCAAGAAAGGGGGCTGGCGGCTAATGAAAAACTGTTTTTT.

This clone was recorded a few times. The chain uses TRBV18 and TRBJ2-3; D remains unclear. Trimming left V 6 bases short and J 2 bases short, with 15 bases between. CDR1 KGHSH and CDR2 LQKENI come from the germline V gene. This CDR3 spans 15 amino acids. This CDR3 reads CASSPELPITDTQYF. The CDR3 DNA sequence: TGTGCCAGCTCTCCAGAGTTACCTATCACAGATACGCAGTATTTT.

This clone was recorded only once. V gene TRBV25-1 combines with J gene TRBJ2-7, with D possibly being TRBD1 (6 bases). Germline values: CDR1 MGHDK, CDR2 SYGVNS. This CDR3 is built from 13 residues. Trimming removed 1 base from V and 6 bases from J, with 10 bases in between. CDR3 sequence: CASSELVGGEQYF. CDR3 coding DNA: TGTGCCAGCAGTGAATTAGTAGGGGGCGAGCAGTACTTC.

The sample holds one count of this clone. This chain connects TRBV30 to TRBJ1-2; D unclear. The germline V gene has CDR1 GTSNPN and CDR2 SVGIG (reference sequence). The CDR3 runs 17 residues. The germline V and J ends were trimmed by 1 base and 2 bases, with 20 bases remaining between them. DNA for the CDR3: TGTGCCTGGAGTGCCCGGCCCTTTGCCCTCTGGAACTATGGCTACACCTTC. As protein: CAWSARPFALWNYGYTF.

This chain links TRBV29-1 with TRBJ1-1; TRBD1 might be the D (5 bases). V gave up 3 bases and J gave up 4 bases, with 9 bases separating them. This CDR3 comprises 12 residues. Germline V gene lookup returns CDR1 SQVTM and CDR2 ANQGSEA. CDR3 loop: CSVDRVGTEAFF. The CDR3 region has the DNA TGCAGCGTTGACAGGGTGGGCACTGAAGCTTTCTTT.

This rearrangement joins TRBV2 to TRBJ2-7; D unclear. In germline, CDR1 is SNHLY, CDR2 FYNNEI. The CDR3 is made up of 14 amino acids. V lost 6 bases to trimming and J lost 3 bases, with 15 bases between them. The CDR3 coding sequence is TGTGCCAGCAGGGGTAAAGACAAGAACTACGAGCAGTACTTC. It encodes CASRGKDKNYEQYF.

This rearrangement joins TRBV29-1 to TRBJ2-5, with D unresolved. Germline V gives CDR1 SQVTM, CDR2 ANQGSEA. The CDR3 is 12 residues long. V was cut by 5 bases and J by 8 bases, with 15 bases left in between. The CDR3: CSVRMTQSTQYF. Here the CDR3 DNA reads TGCAGCGTTAGGATGACGCAGAGTACCCAGTACTTC.

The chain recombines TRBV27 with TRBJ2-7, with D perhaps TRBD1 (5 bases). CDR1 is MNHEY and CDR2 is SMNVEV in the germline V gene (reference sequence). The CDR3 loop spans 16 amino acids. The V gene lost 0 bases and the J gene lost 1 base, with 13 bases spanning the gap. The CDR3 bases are TGTGCCAGCAGTTTATCTCCCCCAGGGCGGTCCTACGAGCAGTACTTC. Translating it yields CASSLSPPGRSYEQYF.

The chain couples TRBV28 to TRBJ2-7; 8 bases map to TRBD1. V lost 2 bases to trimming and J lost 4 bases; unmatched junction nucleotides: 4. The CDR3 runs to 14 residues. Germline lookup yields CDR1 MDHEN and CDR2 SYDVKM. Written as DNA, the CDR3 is TGTGCCAGCAGTTTACAGGGGGCCGGGTACGAGCAGTACTTC. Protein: CASSLQGAGYEQYF.

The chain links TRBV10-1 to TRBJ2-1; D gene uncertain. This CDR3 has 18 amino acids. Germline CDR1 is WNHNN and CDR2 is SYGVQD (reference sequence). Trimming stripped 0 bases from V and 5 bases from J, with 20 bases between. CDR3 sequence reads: CASSESIGLAVDNNEQFF. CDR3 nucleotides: TGCGCCAGCAGTGAGTCGATCGGCTTGGCGGTAGACAACAATGAGCAGTTCTTC.

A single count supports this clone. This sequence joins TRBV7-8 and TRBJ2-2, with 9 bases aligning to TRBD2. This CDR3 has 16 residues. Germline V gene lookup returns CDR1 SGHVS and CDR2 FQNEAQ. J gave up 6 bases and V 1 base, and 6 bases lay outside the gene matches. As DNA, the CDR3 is TGTGCCAGCAGCTTAGAGGCTAGCGGGATCTCCGGGGAGCTGTTTTTT. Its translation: CASSLEASGISGELFF.

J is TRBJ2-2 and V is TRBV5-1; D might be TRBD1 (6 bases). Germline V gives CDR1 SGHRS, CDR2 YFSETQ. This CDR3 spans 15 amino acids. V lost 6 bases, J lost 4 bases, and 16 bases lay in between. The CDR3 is CASTLQGQPTGELFF. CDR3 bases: TGCGCCAGCACCCTTCAGGGGCAACCCACCGGGGAGCTGTTTTTT.

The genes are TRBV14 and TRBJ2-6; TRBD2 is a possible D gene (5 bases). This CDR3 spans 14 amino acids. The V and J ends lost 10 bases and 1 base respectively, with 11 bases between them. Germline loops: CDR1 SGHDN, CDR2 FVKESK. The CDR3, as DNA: TGTGCCACCGCGGACTCTTCTGGGGCCAACGTCCTGACTTTC. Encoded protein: CATADSSGANVLTF.

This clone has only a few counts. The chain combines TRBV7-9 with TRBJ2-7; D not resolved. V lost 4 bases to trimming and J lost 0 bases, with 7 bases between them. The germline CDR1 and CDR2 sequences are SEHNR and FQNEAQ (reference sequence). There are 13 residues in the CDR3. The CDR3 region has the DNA TGTGCCAGCAGCTCCGAACTCTCCTACGAGCAGTACTTC. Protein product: CASSSELSYEQYF.

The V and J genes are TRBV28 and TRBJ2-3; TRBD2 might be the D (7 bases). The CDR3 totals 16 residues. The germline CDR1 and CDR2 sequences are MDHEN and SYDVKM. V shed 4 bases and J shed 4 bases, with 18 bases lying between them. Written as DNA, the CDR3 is TGTGCCAGCAGTTCTGTGAGGCGGGGGCGCGCAGATACGCAGTATTTT. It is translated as CASSSVRRGRADTQYF.